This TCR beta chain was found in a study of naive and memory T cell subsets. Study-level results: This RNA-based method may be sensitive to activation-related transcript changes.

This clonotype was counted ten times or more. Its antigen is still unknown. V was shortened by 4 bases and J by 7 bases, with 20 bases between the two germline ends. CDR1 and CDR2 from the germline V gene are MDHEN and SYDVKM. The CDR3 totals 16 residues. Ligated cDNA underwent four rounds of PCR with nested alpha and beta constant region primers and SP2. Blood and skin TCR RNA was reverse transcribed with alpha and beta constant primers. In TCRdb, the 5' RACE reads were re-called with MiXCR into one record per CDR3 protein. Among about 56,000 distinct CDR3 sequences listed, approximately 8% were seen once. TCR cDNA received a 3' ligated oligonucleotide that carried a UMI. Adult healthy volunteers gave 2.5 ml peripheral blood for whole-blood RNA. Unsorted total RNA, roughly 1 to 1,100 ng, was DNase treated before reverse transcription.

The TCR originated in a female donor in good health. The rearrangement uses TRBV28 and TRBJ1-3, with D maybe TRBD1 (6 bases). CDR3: CASSSARQEFRNTIYF. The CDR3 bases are TGTGCCAGCAGTTCGGCCCGACAGGAGTTCAGGAACACCATATATTTT.